The present T cell receptor (beta chain) was sequenced within a study of cytomegalovirus exposure and HLA in healthy donors. V was clipped by 5 bases and J by 8 bases, with 19 bases between them. Germline loops: CDR1 SGHNT, CDR2 YENEEA. This CDR3 is 15 amino acids long. Notes on this clone: Its antigen is unidentified.

A multiplex PCR was run with 60 Vbeta primers and 13 Jbeta primers. Clones were read by immunoSEQ multiplex PCR, and TCRdb kept only the in-frame ones, dropping some. The table shows around 140,000 clones, with around 80% occurring only once. Study-wide findings and caveats: The authors listed some 160 TCR beta chains as cytomegalovirus-associated. The authors judged a highly shared variant cluster likely a sequencing artifact. As was reported, the classifier diagnosed cytomegalovirus status with high specificity and sensitivity. Several V segments, TRBV6-2 and TRBV6-3 among them, could not be told apart and were dropped.

The sequence was collected from a man in his fifties or sixties in good health and CMV-seronegative. The J gene is TRBJ2-1, the V gene TRBV11-3; D possibly corresponds to TRBD2 (5 bases). Sequencing used PBMCs. The CDR3 protein is CASSPPLASTDEQFF. CDR3 in DNA: TGTGCCAGCAGCCCCCCCCTAGCATCGACCGATGAGCAGTTCTTC. Full variable domain (rest looked up from reference TRBV11-3 and TRBJ2-1): EAGVVQSPRYKIIEKKQPVAFWCNPISGHNTLYWYLQNLGQGPELLIRYENEEAVDDSQLPKDRFSAERLKGVDSTLKIQPAELGDSAVYLCASSPPLASTDEQFFGPGTRLTVL.